A selection of T cell receptor beta chains follows, all from one sample in a study of blood T cell repertoires in COVID-19. The data were produced by immunoSEQ multiplex PCR, yet TCRdb's version contains in-frame clones alone and is incomplete. The profile shows 200,000 to 250,000 clones, more than 75% of them singletons. The sample comprised peripheral blood. Every receptor here comes from a woman in her sixties or seventies who had recovered from COVID-19. Both conserved end residues are part of each CDR3. D genes are given only for firm matches. Some rows mark clone size as missing; the rest say once, few, many or name a class of expanded clone.

D,J,length,V,size,CDR3,DNA
.,TRBJ1-2,16,TRBV7-8,once,CASSLIGTEANYGYTF,TGTGCCAGCAGCTTAATCGGTACAGAAGCTAACTATGGCTACACCTTC
TRBD2,TRBJ2-2,15,TRBV6-6,.,CASTDGGGGTGELFF,TGTGCCAGCACCGACGGGGGGGGAGGCACCGGGGAGCTGTTTTTT
.,TRBJ2-7,14,TRBV28,.,CASSLGLFSYEQYF,TGTGCCAGCAGTTTAGGGCTTTTTAGCTACGAGCAGTACTTC
.,TRBJ1-2,14,TRBV6-2/TRBV6-3,.,CASSYGQGNYGYTF,TGTGCCAGCAGTTACGGGCAGGGGAACTATGGCTACACCTTC
.,TRBJ1-1,12,TRBV9,.,CASSRGGTEAFF,TGTGCCAGCAGCAGGGGGGGCACTGAAGCTTTCTTT
.,TRBJ2-2,14,TRBV21-1,.,CAGVGAHHTGELFF,TGTGCCGGGGTTGGGGCGCACCACACCGGGGAGCTGTTTTTT
TRBD1,TRBJ2-5,16,TRBV7-2,.,CASSSSRTGRGETQYF,TGTGCCAGCAGCTCCTCCCGGACAGGGCGTGGGGAGACCCAGTACTTC
.,TRBJ1-5,15,TRBV21-1,once,CASSPHGAGELPQHF,TGTGCCAGCAGCCCTCATGGGGCGGGGGAATTGCCCCAGCATTTT
.,TRBJ2-2,16,TRBV9,.,CASRDSLAGDTGELFF,TGTGCCAGCAGGGACAGTCTTGCTGGGGACACCGGGGAGCTGTTTTTT
TRBD2,TRBJ2-1,16,TRBV2,.,CASRISGGRNNNEQFF,TGTGCCAGCAGAATTAGCGGGGGGCGAAATAACAATGAGCAGTTCTTC
.,TRBJ2-2,13,TRBV28,.,CASSLSQTPRLFF,TGTGCCAGCAGTTTGTCCCAGACTCCCCGACTGTTTTTT
TRBD2,TRBJ2-5,14,TRBV6-5,.,CASSTGTAGGPQYF,TGTGCCAGCAGTACGGGGACCGCGGGAGGCCCCCAGTACTTC
.,TRBJ2-5,16,TRBV7-2,.,CASSLNSPRLQETQYF,TGTGCCAGCAGCTTAAACAGTCCACGGCTTCAAGAGACCCAGTACTTC
.,TRBJ1-1,13,TRBV27,.,CASSLSRNTEAFF,TGTGCCAGCAGTTTGTCCAGGAACACTGAAGCTTTCTTT
TRBD2,TRBJ2-1,16,TRBV9,.,CASSAASGGLVNEQFF,TGTGCCAGCAGCGCCGCTAGCGGGGGACTAGTCAATGAGCAGTTCTTC
.,TRBJ1-6,16,TRBV27,.,CASSFRAGLDNSPLHF,TGTGCCAGCAGTTTTCGAGCAGGGCTGGATAATTCACCCCTCCACTTT
.,TRBJ2-3,18,TRBV24-1,.,CATSGVDSQKASTDTQYF,TGTGCCACCAGTGGAGTGGACAGTCAAAAGGCTAGCACAGATACGCAGTATTTT
TRBD1,TRBJ2-1,14,TRBV9,.,CASSPGQGDNEQFF,TGTGCCAGCAGCCCGGGACAGGGGGACAATGAGCAGTTCTTC
.,TRBJ2-2,16,TRBV9,.,CASSWSRGWDTGELFF,TGTGCCAGCAGCTGGTCTCGGGGTTGGGACACCGGGGAGCTGTTTTTT
.,TRBJ2-1,13,TRBV11-3,many,CASSLGANNEQFF,TGTGCCAGCAGCTTAGGGGCAAACAATGAGCAGTTCTTC
.,TRBJ1-3,12,TRBV5-3,.,CARSLEAYTIYF,TGTGCCAGAAGCTTGGAAGCGTACACCATATATTTT
.,TRBJ2-7,13,TRBV3-1/TRBV3-2,.,CASSQALPYEQYF,TGTGCCAGCAGCCAAGCCCTACCGTACGAGCAGTACTTC
TRBD1,TRBJ1-1,16,TRBV30,.,CAWPQHPGQVNTEAFF,TGTGCCTGGCCTCAGCACCCCGGACAGGTGAACACTGAAGCTTTCTTT
TRBD1,TRBJ1-1,14,TRBV5-1,.,CASSFRGRDTEAFF,TGCGCCAGCAGCTTCAGGGGGCGCGACACTGAAGCTTTCTTT